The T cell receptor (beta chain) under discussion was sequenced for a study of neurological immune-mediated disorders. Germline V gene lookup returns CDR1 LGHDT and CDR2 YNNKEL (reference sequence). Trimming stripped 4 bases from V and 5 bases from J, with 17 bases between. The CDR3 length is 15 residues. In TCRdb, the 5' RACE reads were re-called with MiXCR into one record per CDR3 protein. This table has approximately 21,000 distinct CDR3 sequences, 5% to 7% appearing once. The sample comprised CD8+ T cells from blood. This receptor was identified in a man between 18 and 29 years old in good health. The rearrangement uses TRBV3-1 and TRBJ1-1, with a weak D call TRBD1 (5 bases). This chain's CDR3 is CASSPSGIKGTEAFF. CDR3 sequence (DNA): TGTGCCAGCAGCCCCTCCGGCATTAAGGGGACTGAAGCTTTCTTT.